This T cell receptor (beta chain) was profiled in a study of CD8 T cells in Susac syndrome. Random hexamers were used to reverse transcribe 0.5 to 1 ug of RNA. An immunoSEQ multiplex PCR amplified TCR beta CDR3 over 54 Vbeta and 13 Jbeta. From the immunoSEQ multiplex PCR reads, TCRdb called clonotypes with MiXCR, one entry per CDR3 protein. The table has about 200,000 distinct CDR3 sequences, 95% seen once; the top ten hold around 0.093%. This CDR3 is built from 17 residues. The V end was cut by 2 bases, the J end by 1 base, with 15 bases between. The T cells that were sequenced for TCR beta were CD8+ and CD4+ cells from blood. It was negative isolation that provided the CD8+ and CD4+ T cells, whereas TEMRA cells were enriched by FACS.

Sequences were obtained from CD4+ T cells from PBMCs. J is TRBJ1-5 and V is TRBV12-3 or TRBV12-4; weak D call: TRBD1 (5 bases). The sequence was collected from a human donor in good health. The CDR3 DNA follows: TGTGCCAGCAGTTTACTCGGGGGTCTGGCGAGCAATCAGCCCCAGCATTTT. Its translation is CASSLLGGLASNQPQHF.